These 30 T cell receptor beta chains were sequenced from one sample in a study of OX40 agonist ivuxolimab in advanced cancers. The assay was immunoSEQ multiplex PCR, and TCRdb's table has in-frame clones only and misses some. Of about 62,000 clones in the sample, 82% were seen once. Sample: CD4+ or CD8+ T cells sorted from blood, taken in a trial of the OX40 agonist ivuxolimab. These receptors all come from an adult with an advanced solid tumor such as melanoma, head and neck, liver or kidney cancer.

This rearrangement joins TRBV30 to TRBJ2-7, with 9 bases fitting TRBD2. CDR3 length equals 14 residues. After removal of 2 bases from V and 4 bases from J, the junction contained 6 bases not matched to a gene. Looked up from germline, CDR1 is GTSNPN and CDR2 is SVGIG (reference sequence). The CDR3 protein is CAWSWLAGSYEQYV. In DNA form, the CDR3 reads TGTGCCTGGAGTTGGCTAGCGGGGTCTTACGAGCAGTACGTC.

The CDR3 sequence: CASSLAGTDEQYF. The DNA of the CDR3 is TGTGCCAGCAGCTTGGCCGGGACAGACGAGCAGTACTTC. The rearrangement uses TRBV5-5 and TRBJ2-7; 7 bases fit TRBD1. V was clipped by 0 bases and J by 5 bases; unmatched bases: 2. Germline V gene lookup returns CDR1 SGHKS and CDR2 YYEKEE (reference sequence). The CDR3 is 13 residues long.

The gene calls are TRBV19 and TRBJ1-4; 8 bases are a match to TRBD1. In germline, CDR1 is LNHDA, CDR2 SQIVND (reference sequence). The CDR3 totals 15 residues. With V trimmed by 7 bases and J by 8 bases, 12 bases remained unmatched. CDR3 residues: CASKPRGAGGEKLFF. The CDR3, as DNA: TGTGCCAGTAAACCACGGGGGGCAGGGGGCGAAAAACTGTTTTTT.

Remarks on this clone: Different DNA sequences within this sample yield the same CDR3. The rearrangement joins TRBV12-5 to TRBJ2-2; tentative D call: TRBD1 (8 bases). Per germline, CDR1 LGHNT and CDR2 FRNRAP. The CDR3 runs to 15 residues. V shed 5 bases and J shed 6 bases, with 16 bases lying between them. CDR3 nucleotide sequence: TGTGCTAGTGGTCGGGGGGACAGGCAAGCCGGGGAGCTGTTTTTT. This sequence encodes CASGRGDRQAGELFF.

The rearrangement links TRBV9 to TRBJ2-1, with 12 bases aligning to TRBD2. From germline, CDR1 is SGDLS and CDR2 YYNGEE. The CDR3 totals 15 residues. The V gene end was trimmed by 2 bases and the J gene end by 8 bases; junction bases not matched to a gene: 5. This chain's CDR3 is CASSVSASGRDEQFF. The CDR3 nucleotides read TGTGCCAGCAGCGTTTCGGCTAGCGGGAGGGATGAGCAGTTCTTC.

This CDR3 is CASSLLEQGFYNEQFF. The CDR3 region has the DNA TGTGCCAGCAGCTTATTAGAGCAGGGTTTCTACAATGAGCAGTTCTTC. This rearrangement joins TRBV7-3 to TRBJ2-1; D might be TRBD1 (5 bases). Germline lookup yields CDR1 SGHTA and CDR2 FQGTGA. V was cut by 2 bases and J by 3 bases, with 14 bases left in between. The CDR3 has 16 amino acids. The full variable domain, completed using reference TRBV7-3 and TRBJ2-1, is GAGVSQTPSNKVTEKGKYVELRCDPISGHTALYWYRQSLGQGPEFLIYFQGTGAADDSGLPNDRFFAVRPEGSVSTLKIQRTERGDSAVYLCASSLLEQGFYNEQFFGPGTRLTVL.

This clone turned up a few times. The CDR3 loop reads CASRTGGASGEKLFF. The CDR3 nucleotides read TGTGCCAGCAGGACAGGGGGCGCCTCAGGGGAAAAACTGTTTTTT. The chain uses TRBV6-5 and TRBJ1-4, with 10 bases that match TRBD1. The junction had 9 bases not matched to a gene; V was cut back by 6 bases and J by 8 bases. Germline-derived CDR1 and CDR2 are MNHEY and SVGAGI. This CDR3 comprises 15 residues.

The J gene is TRBJ2-3, the V gene TRBV13, with 13 bases matching TRBD2. The CDR3 runs to 17 residues. After removal of 4 bases from V and 4 bases from J, the junction contained 8 bases not matched to a gene. CDR1 is PRHDT and CDR2 is FYEKMQ in the germline V gene (reference sequence). The CDR3 nucleotides are TGTGCCAGCAGCTCTGGGGGACTAGCGGGGCGGGCAGATACGCAGTATTTT. Protein product: CASSSGGLAGRADTQYF.

The rearrangement joins TRBV7-9 to TRBJ2-3, with D possibly matching TRBD1 (6 bases). The CDR3 has 12 amino acids. Trimming shortened V by 5 bases and J by 6 bases, and 9 bases separated the two germline ends. Germline lookup yields CDR1 SEHNR and CDR2 FQNEAQ (reference sequence). Here the CDR3 reads CASSVDRDTQYF. The CDR3 DNA reads as TGTGCCAGCAGCGTAGACAGGGATACGCAGTATTTT.

The CDR3: CASGFGSQETQYF. The CDR3 nucleotides are TGTGCCAGCGGGTTTGGCAGCCAAGAGACCCAGTACTTC. This chain joins TRBV6-1 and TRBJ2-5; D remains ambiguous. The CDR3 is made up of 13 amino acids. V lost 8 bases to trimming and J lost 1 base, with 11 bases between them. Per the germline V gene, CDR1 is MNHNS and CDR2 is SASEGT.

The chain uses TRBV9 and TRBJ2-2; 8 bases fit TRBD1. V trimming: 2 bases; J trimming: 3 bases; junction bases outside the gene matches: 6. This CDR3 region has 16 residues. The germline V gene encodes CDR1 SGDLS and CDR2 YYNGEE. The CDR3 loop is CASSVQGATYTGELFF. The DNA of the CDR3 is TGTGCCAGCAGCGTGCAGGGGGCGACTTACACCGGGGAGCTGTTTTTT.

The chain has TRBV6-5 and TRBJ2-7; the D is unclear. The CDR3 contains 15 residues. In germline, CDR1 is MNHEY, CDR2 SVGAGI. V lost 10 bases and J 0 bases, leaving 19 bases between the germline ends. The CDR3 DNA sequence: TGTGCCACCAGACCGCAGGTGCTGGGCTCCTACGAGCAGTACGTC. It specifies CATRPQVLGSYEQYV.

The chain employs TRBV19 and TRBJ2-4, with D possibly called TRBD1 or TRBD2 (5 bases each). Germline V gene sequence: CDR1 LNHDA, CDR2 SQIVND (reference sequence). This CDR3 is 15 amino acids long. Trimming cost V 7 bases and J 1 base, with 14 bases left between them. This CDR3 is CASMTMGVAKNIQYF. DNA of the CDR3: TGTGCCAGTATGACCATGGGGGTGGCCAAAAACATTCAGTACTTC.

This clone was seen only a few times. The rearrangement uses TRBV7-9 and TRBJ1-2, with 8 bases lining up with TRBD1. CDR1 and CDR2 (germline): SEHNR, FQNEAQ (reference sequence). V was clipped by 1 base and J by 5 bases; unmatched bases: 6. CDR3 length equals 15 residues. CDR3 nucleotides: TGTGCCAGCAGCTTAGGACAGGGGATTAGGTATGGCTACACCTTC. It is translated as CASSLGQGIRYGYTF. Looking up the rest from reference TRBV7-9 and TRBJ1-2 gives the full variable domain: DTGVSQNPRHKITKRGQNVTFRCDPISEHNRLYWYRQTLGQGPEFLTYFQNEAQLEKSRLLSDRFSAERPKGSFSTLEIQRTEQGDSAMYLCASSLGQGIRYGYTFGSGTRLTVV.

The CDR3 loop is CASSIQGNGETQYF. The DNA of the CDR3 is TGTGCCAGCAGCATCCAGGGTAATGGGGAGACCCAGTACTTC. The chain links TRBV7-2 to TRBJ2-5, with TRBD1 as a possible D gene (5 bases). The CDR3 spans 14 residues. CDR1 is SGHTA, CDR2 FQGNSA, per germline. Trimming took 5 bases from V and 5 from J, leaving 15 bases between them.

The chain carries TRBV15 and TRBJ1-1, with D uncertain. Trimming left V 0 bases short and J 4 bases short, with 21 bases between. CDR1 is LNHNV, CDR2 YYDKDF, per germline (reference sequence). The CDR3 length is 18 residues. This chain's CDR3 is CATSRDHLEAGAGTEAFF. CDR3 in DNA: TGTGCCACCAGCAGAGATCACCTCGAGGCCGGCGCGGGCACTGAAGCTTTCTTT.

J is TRBJ2-2 and V is TRBV2, with 9 bases matching TRBD1. After removal of 5 bases from V and 7 bases from J, the junction contained 11 bases not matched to a gene. Germline CDR1 SNHLY, CDR2 FYNNEI. This CDR3 contains 16 residues. CDR3 protein: CASSPYGQGRVGELFF. The CDR3 bases are TGTGCCAGCAGTCCCTATGGACAGGGGCGGGTCGGGGAGCTGTTTTTT.

The chain has TRBV4-3 and TRBJ1-3, with 7 bases matching TRBD1. The length of the CDR3 is 17 residues. With V trimmed by 0 bases and J by 0 bases, 5 bases remained unmatched. In germline, CDR1 is LGHNA, CDR2 YSLEER. Here the CDR3 DNA reads TGCGCCAGCAGCCAAGAGACAGGGTTCAACTCTGGAAACACCATATATTTT. This sequence encodes CASSQETGFNSGNTIYF.

The chain has TRBV25-1 and TRBJ2-7, with D maybe TRBD2 (6 bases). The CDR3 extends over 16 amino acids. Germline V gene lookup returns CDR1 MGHDK and CDR2 SYGVNS. Trimming left V 6 bases short and J 1 base short, with 19 bases between. The CDR3 protein is CASRERAGRKSYEQYV. For the CDR3, the DNA is TGTGCCAGCAGAGAGAGAGCAGGGAGGAAGTCCTACGAGCAGTACGTC.

The chain carries TRBV7-6 and TRBJ2-7; D not certain. Germline CDR1 SGHVS, CDR2 FNYEAQ. This CDR3 spans 15 amino acids. The V gene lost 5 bases and the J gene lost 7 bases, with 21 bases spanning the gap. The CDR3: CASSVTDLLYEEQYF. Written as DNA, the CDR3 is TGTGCCAGCAGCGTTACAGACCTCCTTTACGAAGAGCAGTACTTC.

J is TRBJ1-6 and V is TRBV5-6; 12 bases agree with TRBD1. The CDR3 length is 15 residues. Germline values: CDR1 SGHDT, CDR2 YYEEEE. The trim removed 6 bases at V and 7 bases at J, leaving 5 bases unmatched. This chain's CDR3 is CASTTGQGANSPLHF. The CDR3 region has the DNA TGTGCCAGCACCACGGGACAGGGGGCAAATTCACCCCTCCACTTT.

CDR3 protein: CASSAGILETQYF. The CDR3 DNA reads TGTGCCAGCAGCGCGGGAATTTTAGAGACCCAGTACTTC. The chain recombines TRBV7-3 with TRBJ2-5; a weak D match, TRBD2 (6 bases). CDR3 length equals 13 residues. From germline, CDR1 is SGHTA and CDR2 FQGTGA. Trimming removed 5 bases at V and 4 bases at J, with 11 bases between.

This chain connects TRBV30 to TRBJ2-1, with TRBD2 matching 8 bases. Germline lookup yields CDR1 GTSNPN and CDR2 SVGIG (reference sequence). Trimming took 4 bases from V and 7 from J; bases not matched to a gene: 9. The CDR3 covers 14 residues. The CDR3 protein is CAWTSGLRKNEQFF. The CDR3 DNA reads TGTGCCTGGACTAGCGGGCTTAGAAAGAATGAGCAGTTCTTC.

V usage is TRBV11-2 and J usage is TRBJ2-5; D not resolved. The CDR3 is made up of 14 amino acids. Trimming pared 4 bases from V and 1 base from J, leaving 10 bases between. The germline gives CDR1 SGHAT, CDR2 FQNNGV. The CDR3 sequence: CASSSQNLQETQYF. Written as DNA, the CDR3 is TGTGCCAGCAGCTCACAGAATCTCCAAGAGACCCAGTACTTC.

The chain couples TRBV27 to TRBJ1-2; possibly TRBD1 for D (6 bases). V was shortened by 6 bases and J by 4 bases, with 18 bases between the two germline ends. Germline values: CDR1 MNHEY, CDR2 SMNVEV (reference sequence). The CDR3 loop spans 15 amino acids. The DNA for the CDR3 is TGTGCCAGCAGATCGCGGGGGGCTGAGTCCTATGGCTACACCTTC. Amino acids: CASRSRGAESYGYTF.

This chain connects TRBV18 to TRBJ2-1; 11 bases are a match to TRBD2. The CDR3 totals 17 residues. Germline V gene lookup returns CDR1 KGHSH and CDR2 LQKENI. Trimming cost V 0 bases and J 3 bases; bases outside gene matches: 4. CDR3 in amino acids: CASSPPGGLAGYNEQFF. In nucleotides, the CDR3 is TGTGCCAGCTCACCACCTGGCGGACTAGCGGGCTACAATGAGCAGTTCTTC.

This clone occurred a few times. The chain carries TRBV19 and TRBJ1-2; no clear D gene. The CDR3 length is 11 residues. V was trimmed by 2 bases and J by 8 bases, leaving 6 bases between them. Looked up from germline, CDR1 is LNHDA and CDR2 is SQIVND (reference sequence). CDR3 residues: CASSINGGYTF. CDR3 DNA: TGTGCCAGTAGTATAAATGGAGGCTACACCTTC.

This clone is a singleton in its sample. V and J are TRBV7-9 and TRBJ2-3; 8 nucleotides agree with TRBD2. The germline gives CDR1 SEHNR, CDR2 FQNEAQ (reference sequence). J lost 4 bases, V lost 7 bases, and 4 bases had no gene match. This CDR3 spans 13 amino acids. DNA of the CDR3: TGTGCCAGCATCCACGGGGGGGCAGATACGCAGTATTTT. Its translation: CASIHGGADTQYF.

The chain uses TRBV10-1 and TRBJ1-2, with 10 bases identical to TRBD1. The CDR3 extends over 16 amino acids. Trimming cost V 6 bases and J 4 bases; bases outside gene matches: 11. The germline gives CDR1 WNHNN, CDR2 SYGVQD (reference sequence). The CDR3, as DNA: TGCGCCAGCAGCGGAATATCGGGACAGGGGACCTATGGCTACACCTTC. Translation gives CASSGISGQGTYGYTF.

The chain has TRBV9 and TRBJ2-2; 8 bases agree with TRBD1. Germline V CDR1 and CDR2: SGDLS, YYNGEE. Trimming took 2 bases from V and 5 from J; bases not matched to a gene: 5. The CDR3 runs 15 residues. CDR3 protein: CASSVDRGSTGELFF. DNA for the CDR3: TGTGCCAGCAGCGTTGACAGGGGTAGTACCGGGGAGCTGTTTTTT.